The rows below give T cell receptor beta chains drawn from one sample of a study of T-cell reconstitution after alpha-beta-depleted transplantation in children. Via MiXCR, TCRdb re-called the PCR reads, giving one row per CDR3 protein. The data contain approximately 230,000 distinct CDR3 sequences, more than 20% of them singletons. Specimen: PBMCs, collected before TCRalphabeta/CD19-depleted stem cell transplant. These receptors were obtained from a girl aged 2 to 10 with Fanconi anemia, due to receive a stem cell transplant. Both conserved end residues are part of each CDR3. D genes are given only for firm matches. Size values are once, few and many counts, or a class for expanded clones, and some rows have none.

NA,NA,TRBV24-1,TRBJ2-2,CASSEDQANTGELFF,TGTGCCTCCAGTGAGGATCAAGCGAACACCGGGGAGCTGTTTTTT
many,NA,TRBV20-1,TRBJ2-7,CSASTTGTRASEQYF,TGCAGTGCTAGTACCACCGGGACAAGGGCCTCCGAGCAGTACTTC
NA,NA,TRBV7-2,TRBJ2-3,CASSYFRGKYF,TGTGCCAGCAGCTATTTTCGAGGAAAGTATTTT
NA,NA,TRBV7-9,TRBJ1-4,CASSLGGGTNEKLFF,TGTGCCAGCAGCTTAGGCGGGGGGACTAATGAAAAACTGTTTTTT
NA,TRBD1,TRBV11-3,TRBJ1-1,CASSSRQGRGGAEAFF,TGTGCCAGCAGCTCGCGACAGGGAAGGGGAGGTGCTGAAGCTTTCTTT
many,NA,TRBV29-1,TRBJ2-3,CSVLGVNTDTQYF,TGCAGCGTTCTAGGGGTAAACACAGATACGCAGTATTTT
NA,TRBD2,TRBV20-1,TRBJ2-1,CSASRLAGVAEQFF,TGCAGTGCTAGCCGACTAGCGGGAGTTGCTGAGCAGTTCTTC
few,NA,TRBV29-1,TRBJ2-5,CSVRGETQYF,TGCAGCGTTAGGGGAGAGACCCAGTACTTC
once,NA,TRBV7-6,TRBJ1-1,CASTTPGGNTEAFF,TGTGCCAGCACCACCCCGGGGGGGAACACTGAAGCTTTCTTT
many,NA,TRBV25-1,TRBJ1-2,CASSDRAAKYGYTF,TGTGCCAGCAGTGACAGGGCGGCTAAGTATGGCTACACCTTC
NA,TRBD2,TRBV29-1,TRBJ2-3,CSVEGASGSPDTQYF,TGCAGCGTTGAAGGTGCTAGCGGGAGCCCCGATACGCAGTATTTT
NA,NA,TRBV29-1,TRBJ2-1,CSVGPLSSYNEQFF,TGCAGCGTTGGCCCCCTTTCTTCGTACAATGAGCAGTTCTTC
many,TRBD1,TRBV27,TRBJ2-3,CASSLWVRQGSTDTQYF,TGTGCCAGCAGTTTATGGGTTCGACAGGGTAGCACAGATACGCAGTATTTT
NA,NA,TRBV28,TRBJ2-1,CASSVRNLDNEQFF,TGTGCCAGCAGTGTCCGGAACCTAGACAATGAGCAGTTCTTC
few,NA,TRBV3-1,TRBJ2-1,CASSQAPSYSGHFDEQFF,TGTGCCAGCAGCCAAGCTCCCTCTTATAGCGGACACTTCGATGAGCAGTTCTTC
few,TRBD2,TRBV5-1,TRBJ2-1,CASSLKRGLYNEQFF,TGCGCCAGCAGCTTGAAGCGGGGCCTCTACAATGAGCAGTTCTTC
NA,NA,TRBV20-1,TRBJ2-3,CSASGQSTDTQYF,TGCAGTGCTAGCGGACAGTCCACAGATACGCAGTATTTT
NA,NA,TRBV20-1,TRBJ2-2,CSASRHSGELFF,TGCAGTGCTTCAAGACATTCGGGGGAGCTGTTTTTT
many,NA,TRBV20-1,TRBJ1-3,CSAQGPANTIYF,TGCAGTGCACAGGGACCGGCAAACACCATATATTTT
NA,NA,TRBV20-1,TRBJ2-3,CSARPTTTTDTQYF,TGCAGTGCTAGGCCGACAACGACTACAGATACGCAGTATTTT
many,NA,TRBV29-1,TRBJ2-2,CSVVSHYTGELFF,TGCAGCGTCGTAAGTCATTACACCGGGGAGCTGTTTTTT
few,TRBD1,TRBV28,TRBJ1-1,CASSLGPIRQGAGSNTEAFF,TGTGCCAGCAGTTTAGGCCCCATCAGACAGGGGGCGGGGTCGAACACTGAAGCTTTCTTT
many,NA,TRBV20-1,TRBJ2-5,CSATRTEQETQYF,TGCAGTGCTACTCGGACGGAACAAGAGACCCAGTACTTC
NA,NA,TRBV27,TRBJ2-7,CASSFRPLTAYEQYF,TGTGCCAGCAGTTTTCGTCCCTTAACCGCCTACGAGCAGTACTTC
NA,TRBD2,TRBV5-1,TRBJ2-2,CASSLEVAGVRSTGELFF,TGCGCCAGCAGCTTGGAGGTAGCGGGAGTTCGTAGCACCGGGGAGCTGTTTTTT
NA,NA,TRBV2,TRBJ2-6,CASSEQPGANVLTF,TGTGCCAGCAGTGAACAGCCTGGGGCCAACGTCCTGACTTTC
NA,NA,TRBV12-3/TRBV12-4,TRBJ1-3,CAIAPDGSSGNTIYF,TGTGCCATTGCCCCGGACGGTAGCTCTGGAAACACCATATATTTT
NA,TRBD1,TRBV29-1,TRBJ2-2,CSVERDRGRTGELFF,TGCAGCGTCGAGCGTGACAGGGGACGCACCGGGGAGCTGTTTTTT
NA,NA,TRBV27,TRBJ2-4,CASSLGSGFGKNIQYF,TGTGCCAGCAGTTTAGGGTCAGGGTTCGGCAAAAACATTCAGTACTTC
few,NA,TRBV20-1,TRBJ2-7,CSVSRPYEQYF,TGCAGTGTTAGCAGACCCTACGAGCAGTACTTC
NA,TRBD1,TRBV7-2,TRBJ2-5,CASSFNRGETQYF,TGTGCCAGCAGCTTTAACAGGGGTGAGACCCAGTACTTC
few,TRBD2,TRBV7-2,TRBJ2-1,CASSLRAGNPNNEQFF,TGTGCCAGCAGCTTACGAGCGGGGAACCCGAACAATGAGCAGTTCTTC
few,NA,TRBV7-3,TRBJ2-2,CASRIQNTGELFF,TGTGCCAGCAGAATACAGAACACCGGGGAGCTGTTTTTT
NA,TRBD1,TRBV11-2,TRBJ2-1,CASSLEERDRGFSRSYNEQFF,TGTGCCAGCAGCTTAGAAGAGCGGGACAGGGGGTTTTCACGCTCCTACAATGAGCAGTTCTTC
many,TRBD1,TRBV6-1,TRBJ2-7,CASAARGLSYEQYF,TGTGCCAGCGCGGCCAGGGGGCTATCCTACGAGCAGTACTTC
few,TRBD2,TRBV5-5,TRBJ2-3,CASSFGAGGPRDTQYF,TGTGCCAGCAGCTTCGGGGCGGGAGGGCCTAGGGATACGCAGTATTTT
few,TRBD2,TRBV7-2,TRBJ2-3,CASSLVGLGATQYF,TGTGCCAGCAGCTTAGTTGGACTAGGAGCTACGCAGTATTTT
many,NA,TRBV12-3/TRBV12-4,TRBJ2-3,CASSADSLVGADTQYF,TGTGCCAGCAGTGCTGACTCGCTCGTCGGGGCAGATACGCAGTATTTT
few,TRBD1,TRBV12-3/TRBV12-4,TRBJ1-2,CASSGTGGYGYTF,TGTGCCAGCAGCGGGACAGGGGGGTATGGCTACACCTTC
many,NA,TRBV7-3,TRBJ1-2,CASSLTLNYGYTF,TGTGCCAGCAGCTTAACGTTAAACTATGGCTACACCTTC
many,NA,TRBV12-3/TRBV12-4,TRBJ2-7,CASSFNHEQYF,TGTGCCAGCAGTTTCAACCACGAGCAGTACTTC
few,TRBD1,TRBV28,TRBJ2-1,CAAARQGEFFYNEQFF,TGTGCCGCTGCCCGACAGGGTGAATTTTTTTACAATGAGCAGTTCTTC
NA,TRBD1,TRBV20-1,TRBJ2-7,CSATGGEAYEQYF,TGCAGTGCTACAGGGGGAGAGGCCTACGAGCAGTACTTC
few,NA,TRBV11-2,TRBJ2-7,CATSTFDRNYEQYF,TGTGCCACCTCCACGTTTGACAGGAACTACGAGCAGTACTTC
many,TRBD1,TRBV27,TRBJ2-6,CASSLSVRGRDSGANVLTF,TGTGCCAGCAGTTTATCAGTGAGGGGGCGCGATTCTGGGGCCAACGTCCTGACTTTC
many,NA,TRBV20-1,TRBJ2-3,CSANDQGGADTQYF,TGCAGTGCAAACGACCAGGGAGGCGCAGATACGCAGTATTTT
few,NA,TRBV29-1,TRBJ1-3,CSVEDREGSGNTIYF,TGCAGCGTTGAAGACAGGGAAGGCTCTGGAAACACCATATATTTT
few,NA,TRBV2,TRBJ1-2,CASSEGGYGYTF,TGTGCCAGCAGTGAGGGGGGCTATGGCTACACCTTC
few,TRBD2,TRBV9,TRBJ2-3,CASSARGGPSTDTQYF,TGTGCCAGCAGCGCGCGGGGGGGACCTAGCACAGATACGCAGTATTTT
NA,NA,TRBV7-2,TRBJ2-5,CASSSSRTAMHF,TGTGCCAGCAGCTCCTCTCGGACTGCAATGCACTTC